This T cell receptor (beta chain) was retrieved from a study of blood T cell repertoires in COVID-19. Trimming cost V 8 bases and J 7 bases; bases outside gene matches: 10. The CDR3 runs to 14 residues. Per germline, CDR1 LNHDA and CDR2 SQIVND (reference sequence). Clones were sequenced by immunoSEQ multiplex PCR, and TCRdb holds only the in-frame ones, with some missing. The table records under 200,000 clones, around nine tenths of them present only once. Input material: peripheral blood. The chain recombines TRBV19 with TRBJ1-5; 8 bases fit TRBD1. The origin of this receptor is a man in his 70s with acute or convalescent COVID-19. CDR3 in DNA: TGTGCCAGTGGACCCCGTGGACAGGGCCAGCCCCAGCATTTT. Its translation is CASGPRGQGQPQHF.